This is a list of T cell receptor beta chains from one sample in a study of CD8 T cells in Susac syndrome. Each CDR3 protein gets one entry after TCRdb re-called the immunoSEQ multiplex PCR reads with MiXCR. In the table there are about 190,000 distinct CDR3 sequences, 90% to 95% of which are singletons. The sample comprised CD4+ T cells from PBMCs. The receptor source for this set is a human donor in good health. Both conserved end residues are part of each CDR3. A D gene is named only where the DNA matches it firmly. Rows give clone size only sometimes, using once, few, many, or a class for an expanded clone.

v_call: TRBV7-9; clone_size: -; j_call: TRBJ2-5; d_call: -; cdr3_aa: CASLRRSQETQYF; cdr3_nt: TGTGCCAGCCTCCGGAGGAGTCAAGAGACCCAGTACTTC
v_call: TRBV24-1; clone_size: -; j_call: TRBJ2-1; d_call: TRBD1; cdr3_aa: CATRTGGNNEQFF; cdr3_nt: TGTGCCACTAGGACAGGGGGAAACAATGAGCAGTTCTTC
v_call: TRBV6-6; clone_size: -; j_call: TRBJ2-3; d_call: TRBD2; cdr3_aa: CASSYGRGADTQYF; cdr3_nt: TGTGCCAGCAGCTACGGGAGGGGGGCAGATACGCAGTATTTT
v_call: TRBV12-3/TRBV12-4; clone_size: -; j_call: TRBJ2-6; d_call: -; cdr3_aa: CASGLLAGANVLTF; cdr3_nt: TGTGCCAGCGGTTTGCTGGCTGGGGCCAACGTCCTGACTTTC
v_call: TRBV29-1; clone_size: few; j_call: TRBJ2-3; d_call: -; cdr3_aa: CSVLAGGTDTQYF; cdr3_nt: TGCAGCGTTTTGGCAGGGGGGACAGATACGCAGTATTTT
v_call: TRBV11-2; clone_size: -; j_call: TRBJ1-2; d_call: -; cdr3_aa: CASSNGLTYGYTF; cdr3_nt: TGTGCCAGCAGTAACGGGCTGACTTATGGCTACACCTTC
v_call: TRBV20-1; clone_size: once; j_call: TRBJ1-2; d_call: -; cdr3_aa: CSAAIGLGTNYGYTF; cdr3_nt: TGCAGTGCTGCGATTGGGTTAGGTACTAACTATGGCTACACCTTC
v_call: TRBV7-2; clone_size: -; j_call: TRBJ1-5; d_call: TRBD1; cdr3_aa: CASSLRTGGNQPQHF; cdr3_nt: TGTGCCAGCAGCTTAAGGACAGGGGGAAATCAGCCCCAGCATTTT
v_call: TRBV29-1; clone_size: -; j_call: TRBJ1-3; d_call: -; cdr3_aa: CSVDPVGSGNTIYF; cdr3_nt: TGCAGCGTTGATCCCGTAGGCTCTGGAAACACCATATATTTT
v_call: TRBV25-1; clone_size: -; j_call: TRBJ2-7; d_call: -; cdr3_aa: CASSDDVSASYEQYF; cdr3_nt: TGTGCCAGCAGTGATGACGTATCAGCCTCCTACGAGCAGTACTTC
v_call: TRBV20-1; clone_size: -; j_call: TRBJ1-2; d_call: -; cdr3_aa: CSARTPGRTYGYTF; cdr3_nt: TGCAGTGCCCGTACCCCTGGCAGAACTTATGGCTACACCTTC
v_call: TRBV29-1; clone_size: -; j_call: TRBJ1-2; d_call: -; cdr3_aa: CSVEDPDGPANYGYTF; cdr3_nt: TGCAGCGTTGAAGATCCCGACGGACCAGCTAACTATGGCTACACCTTC
v_call: TRBV6-4; clone_size: -; j_call: TRBJ1-2; d_call: TRBD1; cdr3_aa: CASRGTGARNYGYTF; cdr3_nt: TGTGCCAGCAGGGGGACAGGGGCGCGAAACTATGGCTACACCTTC
v_call: TRBV7-6; clone_size: -; j_call: TRBJ1-5; d_call: -; cdr3_aa: CASSSSRGNQPQHF; cdr3_nt: TGTGCCAGCAGCTCATCCAGGGGCAATCAGCCCCAGCATTTT
v_call: TRBV5-1; clone_size: -; j_call: TRBJ1-5; d_call: -; cdr3_aa: CASSLEGTRDQPQHF; cdr3_nt: TGCGCCAGCAGCTTGGAAGGGACCAGGGATCAGCCCCAGCATTTT
v_call: TRBV5-1; clone_size: -; j_call: TRBJ1-2; d_call: -; cdr3_aa: CASSLNREGYGYTF; cdr3_nt: TGCGCCAGCAGCCTAAACAGGGAAGGCTATGGCTACACCTTC
v_call: TRBV6-1; clone_size: -; j_call: TRBJ1-2; d_call: TRBD1; cdr3_aa: CAIRDGTGRSYTF; cdr3_nt: TGTGCCATTAGAGACGGGACAGGGCGTAGCTACACCTTC
v_call: TRBV7-2; clone_size: -; j_call: TRBJ2-7; d_call: -; cdr3_aa: CASSLGVDSTYEQYF; cdr3_nt: TGTGCCAGCAGCTTAGGGGTGGACAGTACCTACGAGCAGTACTTC
v_call: TRBV3-1; clone_size: -; j_call: TRBJ2-3; d_call: -; cdr3_aa: CASSHVTDTQYF; cdr3_nt: TGTGCCAGCAGCCACGTCACAGATACGCAGTATTTT
v_call: TRBV11-2; clone_size: -; j_call: TRBJ2-3; d_call: -; cdr3_aa: CASSFQSSTDTQYF; cdr3_nt: TGTGCCAGCAGCTTCCAATCCAGCACAGATACGCAGTATTTT
v_call: TRBV3-1; clone_size: -; j_call: TRBJ2-5; d_call: TRBD1; cdr3_aa: CASRVRGIAETQYF; cdr3_nt: TGTGCCAGCAGGGTCAGGGGGATTGCAGAGACCCAGTACTTC
v_call: TRBV19; clone_size: -; j_call: TRBJ2-5; d_call: -; cdr3_aa: CASSPTQQETQYF; cdr3_nt: TGTGCCAGTAGTCCGACCCAGCAGGAGACCCAGTACTTC
v_call: TRBV20-1; clone_size: -; j_call: TRBJ1-2; d_call: -; cdr3_aa: CSATVTGGYTF; cdr3_nt: TGCAGTGCTACCGTCACCGGTGGCTACACCTTC
v_call: TRBV20-1; clone_size: once; j_call: TRBJ2-3; d_call: -; cdr3_aa: CSANSRRGTDTQYF; cdr3_nt: TGCAGTGCCAACTCCCGCAGGGGCACAGATACGCAGTATTTT
v_call: TRBV11-2; clone_size: -; j_call: TRBJ1-1; d_call: TRBD1; cdr3_aa: CASSLRTGSTEAFF; cdr3_nt: TGTGCCAGCAGCTTAAGGACAGGGAGCACTGAAGCTTTCTTT
v_call: TRBV29-1; clone_size: -; j_call: TRBJ2-1; d_call: -; cdr3_aa: CSVEDPRDEQFF; cdr3_nt: TGCAGCGTTGAAGACCCGAGGGATGAGCAGTTCTTC
v_call: TRBV12-3/TRBV12-4; clone_size: -; j_call: TRBJ1-2; d_call: -; cdr3_aa: CASSSGRDGYTF; cdr3_nt: TGTGCCAGCAGTTCCGGGAGAGATGGCTACACCTTC
v_call: TRBV12-3/TRBV12-4; clone_size: -; j_call: TRBJ1-1; d_call: -; cdr3_aa: CASIRGDTEAFF; cdr3_nt: TGTGCCAGCATTAGAGGGGACACTGAAGCTTTCTTT
v_call: TRBV20-1; clone_size: -; j_call: TRBJ2-5; d_call: TRBD2; cdr3_aa: CSALRAGGQETQYF; cdr3_nt: TGCAGTGCTTTGAGGGCGGGGGGCCAAGAGACCCAGTACTTC
v_call: TRBV29-1; clone_size: -; j_call: TRBJ2-1; d_call: -; cdr3_aa: CSVEDPLGRSYNEQFF; cdr3_nt: TGCAGCGTTGAAGATCCTTTAGGCCGTTCCTACAATGAGCAGTTCTTC
v_call: TRBV1; clone_size: -; j_call: TRBJ1-5; d_call: -; cdr3_aa: CTSSQERQPQHF; cdr3_nt: TGCACCAGCAGCCAAGAAAGGCAACCCCAGCATTTT
v_call: TRBV11-2; clone_size: once; j_call: TRBJ2-7; d_call: TRBD2; cdr3_aa: CASSPRAGAGNEQYF; cdr3_nt: TGTGCCAGCAGCCCCAGAGCGGGGGCTGGGAACGAGCAGTACTTC
v_call: TRBV20-1; clone_size: -; j_call: TRBJ1-2; d_call: TRBD1; cdr3_aa: CSLSGTGGTGNYGYTF; cdr3_nt: TGCAGCCTATCCGGGACAGGGGGCACCGGTAACTATGGCTACACCTTC
v_call: TRBV5-1; clone_size: few; j_call: TRBJ2-3; d_call: TRBD1; cdr3_aa: CASSSEGRQGDTQYF; cdr3_nt: TGCGCCAGCAGCTCTGAGGGGAGACAGGGGGATACGCAGTATTTT
v_call: TRBV28; clone_size: -; j_call: TRBJ1-2; d_call: -; cdr3_aa: CASSPLFYGYTF; cdr3_nt: TGTGCCAGCAGTCCCCTCTTCTATGGCTACACCTTC
v_call: TRBV14; clone_size: -; j_call: TRBJ2-5; d_call: -; cdr3_aa: CASSQGVGPQETQYF; cdr3_nt: TGTGCCAGCAGCCAAGGAGTGGGACCCCAAGAGACCCAGTACTTC
v_call: TRBV2; clone_size: -; j_call: TRBJ2-3; d_call: TRBD1; cdr3_aa: CASSGGQGITDTQYF; cdr3_nt: TGTGCCAGCAGTGGGGGACAGGGGATCACAGATACGCAGTATTTT
v_call: TRBV29-1; clone_size: -; j_call: TRBJ2-7; d_call: -; cdr3_aa: CSVFDRYYEQYF; cdr3_nt: TGCAGCGTTTTTGACAGATACTACGAGCAGTACTTC
v_call: TRBV9; clone_size: once; j_call: TRBJ1-3; d_call: -; cdr3_aa: CASSISGELGNTIYF; cdr3_nt: TGTGCCAGCAGCATTAGTGGGGAACTCGGAAACACCATATATTTT
v_call: TRBV12-3/TRBV12-4; clone_size: -; j_call: TRBJ2-5; d_call: -; cdr3_aa: CASRPSVAETQYF; cdr3_nt: TGTGCCAGCAGACCCTCCGTGGCAGAGACCCAGTACTTC
v_call: TRBV29-1; clone_size: -; j_call: TRBJ2-1; d_call: -; cdr3_aa: CSVTGFSEQFF; cdr3_nt: TGCAGCGTTACAGGGTTCTCCGAGCAGTTCTTC
v_call: TRBV20-1; clone_size: -; j_call: TRBJ1-5; d_call: TRBD1; cdr3_aa: CSAKEGAQPQHF; cdr3_nt: TGCAGTGCTAAAGAGGGGGCCCAGCCCCAGCATTTT
v_call: TRBV3-1; clone_size: -; j_call: TRBJ2-3; d_call: -; cdr3_aa: CASSGDGLSFQYF; cdr3_nt: TGTGCCAGCAGCGGAGACGGACTCAGTTTTCAGTATTTT
v_call: TRBV29-1; clone_size: -; j_call: TRBJ2-1; d_call: -; cdr3_aa: CSVELSRGVGEQFF; cdr3_nt: TGCAGCGTTGAGCTTAGCAGAGGGGTAGGGGAGCAGTTCTTC
v_call: TRBV7-2; clone_size: -; j_call: TRBJ2-2; d_call: -; cdr3_aa: CASTEPGPGAGELFF; cdr3_nt: TGTGCCAGCACCGAACCGGGACCAGGGGCCGGGGAGCTGTTTTTT